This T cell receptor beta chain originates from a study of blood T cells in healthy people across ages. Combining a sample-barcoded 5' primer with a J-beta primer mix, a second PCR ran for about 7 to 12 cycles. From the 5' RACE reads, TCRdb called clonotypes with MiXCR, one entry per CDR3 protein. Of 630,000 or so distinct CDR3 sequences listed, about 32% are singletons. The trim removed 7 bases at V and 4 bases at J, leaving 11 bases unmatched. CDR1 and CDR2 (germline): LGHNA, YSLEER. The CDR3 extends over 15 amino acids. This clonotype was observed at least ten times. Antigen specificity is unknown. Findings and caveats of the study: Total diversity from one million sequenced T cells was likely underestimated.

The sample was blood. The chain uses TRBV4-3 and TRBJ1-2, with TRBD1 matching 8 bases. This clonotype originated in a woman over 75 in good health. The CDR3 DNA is TGCGCCAGCAAGCCACGACCAGGGGGCAGCTATGGCTACACCTTC. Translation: CASKPRPGGSYGYTF.